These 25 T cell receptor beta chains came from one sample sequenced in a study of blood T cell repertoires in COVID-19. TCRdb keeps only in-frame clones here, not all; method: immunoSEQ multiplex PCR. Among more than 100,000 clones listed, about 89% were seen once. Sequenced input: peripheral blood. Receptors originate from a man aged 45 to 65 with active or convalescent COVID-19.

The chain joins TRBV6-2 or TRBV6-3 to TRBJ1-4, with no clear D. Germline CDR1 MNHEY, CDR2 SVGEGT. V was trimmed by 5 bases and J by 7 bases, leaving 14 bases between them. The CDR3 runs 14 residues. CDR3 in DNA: TGTGCCAGCAGTCGCGGGCAGGCCATTGAAAAACTGTTTTTT. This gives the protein CASSRGQAIEKLFF.

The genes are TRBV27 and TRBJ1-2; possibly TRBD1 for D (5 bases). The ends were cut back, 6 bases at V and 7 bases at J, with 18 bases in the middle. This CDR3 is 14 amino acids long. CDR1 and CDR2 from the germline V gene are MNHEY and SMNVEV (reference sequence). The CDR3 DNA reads TGTGCCAGCAGAGGCGGGACGGTCTATGGTGGCTACACCTTC. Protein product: CASRGGTVYGGYTF.

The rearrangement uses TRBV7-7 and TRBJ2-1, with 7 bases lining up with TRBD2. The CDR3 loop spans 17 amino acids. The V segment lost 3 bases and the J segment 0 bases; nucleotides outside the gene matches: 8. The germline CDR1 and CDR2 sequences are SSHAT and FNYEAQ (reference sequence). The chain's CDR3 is CASSFYLGGSSYNEQFF. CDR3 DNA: TGTGCCAGCAGCTTCTATCTCGGCGGGAGCTCCTACAATGAGCAGTTCTTC.

The CDR3 DNA is TGTGCCAGCAGCCAAGAGTCAGTTGGAAACACCATATATTTT. Translating gives CASSQESVGNTIYF. This chain uses TRBV4-2 with TRBJ1-3, with D unresolved. V was shortened by 0 bases and J by 3 bases, with 6 bases between the two germline ends. This CDR3 is 14 amino acids long. Germline lookup yields CDR1 LGHNA and CDR2 YNFKEQ.

As DNA, the CDR3 is TGTGCCAGTAGTACACCCCCGGGACTAGCGGATCTAGCCAAAAACATTCAGTACTTC. Translation: CASSTPPGLADLAKNIQYF. This sequence joins TRBV19 and TRBJ2-4; 11 bases are a match to TRBD2. The CDR3 has 19 residues. V lost 4 bases, J lost 0 bases, and 11 bases stayed unmatched. CDR1 and CDR2 (germline): LNHDA, SQIVND (reference sequence).

The chain's CDR3 is CASNLAGISTDTQYF. The CDR3 DNA reads as TGTGCCAGCAACTTAGCGGGTATAAGCACAGATACGCAGTATTTT. This rearrangement joins TRBV6-6 to TRBJ2-3, with 7 nucleotides matching TRBD2. The CDR3 is 15 amino acids. V lost 7 bases and J lost 0; bases outside the gene matches: 7. CDR1 is MNHNY, CDR2 SVGAGI, per germline (reference sequence).

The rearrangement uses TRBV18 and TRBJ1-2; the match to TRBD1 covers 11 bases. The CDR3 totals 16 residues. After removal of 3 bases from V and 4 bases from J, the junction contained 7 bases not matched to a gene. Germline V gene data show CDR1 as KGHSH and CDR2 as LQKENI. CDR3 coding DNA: TGTGCCAGCTCACCGACCGGGACAGGGGGGTTCTATGGCTACACCTTC. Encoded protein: CASSPTGTGGFYGYTF.

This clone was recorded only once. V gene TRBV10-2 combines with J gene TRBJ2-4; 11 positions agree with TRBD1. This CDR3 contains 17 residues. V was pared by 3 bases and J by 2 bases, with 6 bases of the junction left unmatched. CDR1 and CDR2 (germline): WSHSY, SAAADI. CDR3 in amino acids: CASSDFGTGGTKNIQYF. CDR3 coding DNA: TGCGCCAGCAGTGATTTTGGGACAGGGGGTACCAAAAACATTCAGTACTTC.

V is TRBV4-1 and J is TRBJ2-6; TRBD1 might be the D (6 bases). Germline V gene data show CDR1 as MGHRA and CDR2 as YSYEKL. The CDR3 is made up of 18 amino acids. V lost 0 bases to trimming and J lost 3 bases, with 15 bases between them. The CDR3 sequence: CASSQDETGYGGANVLTF. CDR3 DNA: TGCGCCAGCAGCCAAGATGAGACAGGTTATGGTGGGGCCAACGTCCTGACTTTC.

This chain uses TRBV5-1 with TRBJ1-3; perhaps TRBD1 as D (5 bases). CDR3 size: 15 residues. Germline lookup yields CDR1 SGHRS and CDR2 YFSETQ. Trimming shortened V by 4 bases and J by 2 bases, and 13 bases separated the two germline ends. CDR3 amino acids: CASSPTRGAGNTIYF. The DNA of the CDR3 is TGCGCCAGCAGCCCGACTCGGGGGGCTGGAAACACCATATATTTT.

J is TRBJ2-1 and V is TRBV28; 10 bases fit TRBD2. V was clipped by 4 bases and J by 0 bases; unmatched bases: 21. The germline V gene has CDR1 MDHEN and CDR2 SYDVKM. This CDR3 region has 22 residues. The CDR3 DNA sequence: TGTGCCAGCAGTTCTCTCGAGAAGCGGCTAGCGGGAGAGTTGAGCTCCTACAATGAGCAGTTCTTC. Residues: CASSSLEKRLAGELSSYNEQFF.

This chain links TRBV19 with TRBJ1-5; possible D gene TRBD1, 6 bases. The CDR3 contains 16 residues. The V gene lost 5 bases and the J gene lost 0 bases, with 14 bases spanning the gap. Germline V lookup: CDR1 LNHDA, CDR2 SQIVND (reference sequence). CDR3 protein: CASSDWGLNSNQPQHF. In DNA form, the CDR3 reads TGTGCCAGTAGTGACTGGGGGCTCAATAGCAATCAGCCCCAGCATTTT.

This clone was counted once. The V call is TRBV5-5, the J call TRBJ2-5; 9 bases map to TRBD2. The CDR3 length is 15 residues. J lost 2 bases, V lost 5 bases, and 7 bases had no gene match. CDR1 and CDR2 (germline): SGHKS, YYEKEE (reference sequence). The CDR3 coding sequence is TGTGCCAGCAGTTCCCTAGCGGGGAAACAAGAGACCCAGTACTTC. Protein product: CASSSLAGKQETQYF.

CDR3 amino acids: CASSQEGSGRPQPPHNEQFF. The DNA for the CDR3 is TGCGCCAGCAGCCAAGAAGGTAGCGGGAGGCCGCAACCCCCCCACAATGAGCAGTTCTTC. This chain joins TRBV4-1 and TRBJ2-1; 10 bases are a match to TRBD2. Unmatched junction bases numbered 16, after V lost 0 bases and J lost 5 bases. Germline V gives CDR1 MGHRA, CDR2 YSYEKL. The CDR3 consists of 20 residues.

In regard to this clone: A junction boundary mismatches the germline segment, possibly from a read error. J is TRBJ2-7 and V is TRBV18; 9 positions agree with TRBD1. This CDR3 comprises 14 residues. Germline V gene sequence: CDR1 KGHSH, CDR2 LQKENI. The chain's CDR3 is CASSPRDRVYEQYF. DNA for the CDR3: TGTGCCAGCTCTCCACGGGACAGGGTCTACGAGCAGTACTTC.

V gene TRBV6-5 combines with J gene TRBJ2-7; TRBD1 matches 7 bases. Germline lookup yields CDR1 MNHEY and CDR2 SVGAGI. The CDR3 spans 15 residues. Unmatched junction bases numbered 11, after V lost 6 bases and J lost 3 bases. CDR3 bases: TGTGCCAGCAGGACGACAGGGACAATAGGCTACGAGCAGTACTTC. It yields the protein CASRTTGTIGYEQYF.

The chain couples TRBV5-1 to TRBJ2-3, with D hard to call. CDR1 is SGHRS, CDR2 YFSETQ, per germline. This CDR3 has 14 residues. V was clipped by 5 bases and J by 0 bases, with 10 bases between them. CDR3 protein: CASRFDSSTDTQYF. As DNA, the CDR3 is TGCGCCAGCAGGTTTGACTCAAGCACAGATACGCAGTATTTT.

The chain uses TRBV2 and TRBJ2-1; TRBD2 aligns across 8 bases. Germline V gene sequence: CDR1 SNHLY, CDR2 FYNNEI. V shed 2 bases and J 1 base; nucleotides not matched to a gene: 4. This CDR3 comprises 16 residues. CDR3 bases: TGTGCCAGCAGTGAATACGGGAGGGGGTCCTACAATGAGCAGTTCTTC. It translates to CASSEYGRGSYNEQFF.

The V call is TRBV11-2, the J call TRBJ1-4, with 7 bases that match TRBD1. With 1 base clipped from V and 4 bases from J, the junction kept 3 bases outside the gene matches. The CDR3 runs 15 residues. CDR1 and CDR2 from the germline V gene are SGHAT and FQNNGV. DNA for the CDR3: TGTGCCAGCAGCTTAGTAGGGACAGATAATGAAAAACTGTTTTTT. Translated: CASSLVGTDNEKLFF.

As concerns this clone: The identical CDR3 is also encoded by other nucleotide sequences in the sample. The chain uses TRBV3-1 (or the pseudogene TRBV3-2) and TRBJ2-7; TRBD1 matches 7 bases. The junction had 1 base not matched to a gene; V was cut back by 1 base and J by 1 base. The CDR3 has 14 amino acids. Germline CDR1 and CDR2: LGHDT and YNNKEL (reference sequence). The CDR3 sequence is CASSQGQGSYEQYF. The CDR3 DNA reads TGTGCCAGCAGCCAAGGACAGGGATCCTACGAGCAGTACTTC.

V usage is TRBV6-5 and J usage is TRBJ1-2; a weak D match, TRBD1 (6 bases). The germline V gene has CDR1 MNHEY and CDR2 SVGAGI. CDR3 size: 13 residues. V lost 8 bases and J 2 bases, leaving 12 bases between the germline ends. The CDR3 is CASQGQINYGYTF. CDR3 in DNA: TGTGCCAGCCAGGGACAAATAAACTATGGCTACACCTTC.

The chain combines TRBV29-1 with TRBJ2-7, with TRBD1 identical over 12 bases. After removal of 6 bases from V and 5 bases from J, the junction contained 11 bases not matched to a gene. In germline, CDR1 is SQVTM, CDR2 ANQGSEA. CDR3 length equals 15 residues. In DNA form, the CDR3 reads TGCAGCGTCCTAAATCCGGGACAGGGGGCCGACGAGCAGTACTTC. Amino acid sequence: CSVLNPGQGADEQYF.

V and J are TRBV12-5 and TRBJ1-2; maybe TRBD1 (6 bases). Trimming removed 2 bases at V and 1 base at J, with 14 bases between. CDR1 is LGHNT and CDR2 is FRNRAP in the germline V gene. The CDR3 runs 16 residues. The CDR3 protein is CASGLPNRDRNYGYTF. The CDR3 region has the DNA TGTGCTAGTGGTTTGCCTAACAGGGACCGTAACTATGGCTACACCTTC. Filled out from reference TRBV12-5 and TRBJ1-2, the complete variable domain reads DARVTQTPRHKVTEMGQEVTMRCQPILGHNTVFWYRQTMMQGLELLAYFRNRAPLDDSGMPKDRFSAEMPDATLATLKIQPSEPRDSAVYFCASGLPNRDRNYGYTFGSGTRLTVV.

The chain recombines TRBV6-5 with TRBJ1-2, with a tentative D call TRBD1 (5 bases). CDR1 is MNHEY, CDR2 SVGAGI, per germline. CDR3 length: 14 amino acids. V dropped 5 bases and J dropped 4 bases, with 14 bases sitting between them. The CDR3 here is CASSPPTDFYGYTF. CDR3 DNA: TGTGCCAGCAGTCCCCCGACAGACTTCTATGGCTACACCTTC.

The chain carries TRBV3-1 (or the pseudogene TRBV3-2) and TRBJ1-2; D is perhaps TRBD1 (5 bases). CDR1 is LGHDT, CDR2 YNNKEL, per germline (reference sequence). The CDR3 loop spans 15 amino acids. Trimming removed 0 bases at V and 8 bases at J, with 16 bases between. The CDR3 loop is CASSQELRAGEGYTF. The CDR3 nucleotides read TGTGCCAGCAGCCAAGAGCTTAGGGCGGGGGAAGGCTACACCTTC.